This section outlines one T cell receptor (beta chain) sequence together with its context. No antigen is known for it. These data belong to a study of blood T cells in healthy people across ages. Unmatched junction bases numbered 5, after V lost 3 bases and J lost 6 bases. The length of the CDR3 is 14 residues. Germline CDR1 reads LGHDT; CDR2 reads YNNKEL (reference sequence). For the second PCR, which ran for 7 to 11 cycles, a sample-barcoded 5' primer and a J-beta primer mix were used. TCRdb analysed the 5' RACE reads with MiXCR anew, one entry per CDR3 protein. This repertoire shows 1 million or so distinct CDR3 sequences, 25% found once; its top ten account for around 0.7%. Points from the study as a whole: Naive CD4+ cells and diversity were both higher in long-lived donors than in aged donors. Estimates of total diversity, which came from one million sequenced T cells, were considered to be underestimates.

These data were likewise used in another study, on T cells of mothers and their children. That source reports: Six or seven children and their three healthy Caucasian mothers were the donors. It was related mother-child pairs that showed slightly higher overlap than unrelated pairs, without reaching significance.

Material for sequencing was blood. The sequence derives from a girl aged 2 to 10 in good health. This chain connects TRBV3-1 to TRBJ2-3; 8 bases agree with TRBD1. The CDR3, as DNA: TGTGCCAGCAGCCAGGACTACAGGGGGGATACGCAGTATTTT. Translating it yields CASSQDYRGDTQYF.